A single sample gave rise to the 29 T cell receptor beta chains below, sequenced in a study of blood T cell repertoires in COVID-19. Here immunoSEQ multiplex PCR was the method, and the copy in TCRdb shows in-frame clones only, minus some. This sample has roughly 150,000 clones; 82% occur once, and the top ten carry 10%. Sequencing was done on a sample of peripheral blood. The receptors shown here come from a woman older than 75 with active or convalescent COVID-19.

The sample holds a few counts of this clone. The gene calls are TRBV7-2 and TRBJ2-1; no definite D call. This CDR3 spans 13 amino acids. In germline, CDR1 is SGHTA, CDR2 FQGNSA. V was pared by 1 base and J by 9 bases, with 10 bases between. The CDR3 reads CASSLGASREQFF. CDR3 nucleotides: TGTGCCAGCAGCTTAGGAGCGTCCCGTGAGCAGTTCTTC.

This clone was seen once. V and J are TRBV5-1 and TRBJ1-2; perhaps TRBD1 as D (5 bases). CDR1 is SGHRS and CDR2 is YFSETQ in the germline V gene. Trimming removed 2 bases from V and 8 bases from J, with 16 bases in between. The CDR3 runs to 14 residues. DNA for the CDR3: TGCGCCAGCAGCTTACCCCTGGCAGGGAACGGCTACACCTTC. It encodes CASSLPLAGNGYTF.

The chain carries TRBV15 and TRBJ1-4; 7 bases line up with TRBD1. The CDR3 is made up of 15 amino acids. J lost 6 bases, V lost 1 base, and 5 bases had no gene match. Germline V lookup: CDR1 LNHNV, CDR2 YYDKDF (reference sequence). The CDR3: CATSRVAGGYEKLFF. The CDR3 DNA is TGTGCCACCAGCAGAGTGGCAGGGGGGTATGAAAAACTGTTTTTT.

The CDR3 here is CASGDSNSPLHF. CDR3 sequence (DNA): TGTGCCAGTGGGGACTCTAATTCACCCCTCCACTTT. The rearrangement joins TRBV2 to TRBJ1-6, with D tentatively TRBD1 (5 bases). V was clipped by 9 bases and J by 6 bases, with 9 bases between them. The CDR3 loop spans 12 amino acids. The germline CDR1 and CDR2 sequences are SNHLY and FYNNEI.

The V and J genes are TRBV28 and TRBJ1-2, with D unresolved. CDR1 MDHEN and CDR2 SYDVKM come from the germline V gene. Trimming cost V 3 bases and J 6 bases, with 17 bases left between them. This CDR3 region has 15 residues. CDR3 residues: CASSFGGSRRDGYTF. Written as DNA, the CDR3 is TGTGCCAGCAGTTTCGGAGGATCGCGAAGGGATGGCTACACCTTC.

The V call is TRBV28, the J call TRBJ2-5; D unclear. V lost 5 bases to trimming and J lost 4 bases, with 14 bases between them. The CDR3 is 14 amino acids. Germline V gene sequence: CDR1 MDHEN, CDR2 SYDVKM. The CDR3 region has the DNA TGTGCCAGCAGTCCAACGGTCCCTGGAGAGACCCAGTACTTC. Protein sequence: CASSPTVPGETQYF.

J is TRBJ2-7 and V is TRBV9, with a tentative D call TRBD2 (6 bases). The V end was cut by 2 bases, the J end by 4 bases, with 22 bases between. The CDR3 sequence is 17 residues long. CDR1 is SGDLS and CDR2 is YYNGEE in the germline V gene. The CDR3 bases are TGTGCCAGCAGCGTGAAGAGGGTCGTACGGACTAAATACGAGCAGTACTTC. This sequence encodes CASSVKRVVRTKYEQYF.

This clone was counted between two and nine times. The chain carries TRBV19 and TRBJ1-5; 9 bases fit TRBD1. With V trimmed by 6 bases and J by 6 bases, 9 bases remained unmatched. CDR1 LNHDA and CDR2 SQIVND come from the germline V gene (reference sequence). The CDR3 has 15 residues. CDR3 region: CASSNGQGTGQPQHF. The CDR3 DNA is TGTGCCAGTAGCAATGGACAGGGGACGGGTCAGCCCCAGCATTTT.

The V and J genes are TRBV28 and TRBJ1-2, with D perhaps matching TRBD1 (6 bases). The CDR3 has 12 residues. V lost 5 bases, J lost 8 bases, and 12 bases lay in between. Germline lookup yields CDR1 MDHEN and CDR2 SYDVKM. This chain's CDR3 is CASSTQGRGYTF. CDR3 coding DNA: TGTGCCAGCAGTACCCAGGGGCGCGGCTACACCTTC.

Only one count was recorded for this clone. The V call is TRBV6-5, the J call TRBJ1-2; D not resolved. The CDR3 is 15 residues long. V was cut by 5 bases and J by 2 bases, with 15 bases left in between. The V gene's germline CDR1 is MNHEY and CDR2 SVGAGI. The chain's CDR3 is CASSPQEGLNYGYTF. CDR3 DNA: TGTGCCAGCAGTCCCCAGGAGGGCCTAAACTATGGCTACACCTTC.

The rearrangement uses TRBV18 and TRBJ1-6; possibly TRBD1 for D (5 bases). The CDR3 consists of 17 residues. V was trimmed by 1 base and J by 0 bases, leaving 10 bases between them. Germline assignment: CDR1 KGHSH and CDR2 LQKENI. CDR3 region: CASSPRRQGSYNSPLHF. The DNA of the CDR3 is TGTGCCAGCTCACCACGTCGCCAGGGCTCCTATAATTCACCCCTCCACTTT.

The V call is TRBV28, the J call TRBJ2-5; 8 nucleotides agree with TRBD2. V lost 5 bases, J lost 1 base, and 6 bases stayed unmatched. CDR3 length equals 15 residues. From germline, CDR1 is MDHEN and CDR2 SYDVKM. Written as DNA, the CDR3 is TGTGCCAGCAGTCCCCATACTAGCGGCCAAGAGACCCAGTACTTC. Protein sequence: CASSPHTSGQETQYF.

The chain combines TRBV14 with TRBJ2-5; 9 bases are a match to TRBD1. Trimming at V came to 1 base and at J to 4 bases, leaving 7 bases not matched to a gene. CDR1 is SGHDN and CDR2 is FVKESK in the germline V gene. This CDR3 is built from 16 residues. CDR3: CASSQVTGGGGETQYF. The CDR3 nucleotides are TGTGCCAGCAGCCAAGTAACAGGGGGCGGCGGAGAGACCCAGTACTTC.

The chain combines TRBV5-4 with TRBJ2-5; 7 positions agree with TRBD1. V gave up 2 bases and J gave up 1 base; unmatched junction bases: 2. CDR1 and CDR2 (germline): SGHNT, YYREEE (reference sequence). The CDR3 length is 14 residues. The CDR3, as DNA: TGTGCCAGCAGCTTCAACAGGGGCCAAGAGACCCAGTACTTC. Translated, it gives CASSFNRGQETQYF.

The CDR3 sequence is CASRYQGTGELFF. As DNA, the CDR3 is TGTGCCAGCAGGTACCAGGGTACCGGGGAGCTGTTTTTT. The chain has TRBV12-3 or TRBV12-4 and TRBJ2-2, with D possibly matching TRBD1 (5 bases). The V end was cut by 6 bases, the J end by 5 bases, with 10 bases between. The CDR3 loop spans 13 amino acids.

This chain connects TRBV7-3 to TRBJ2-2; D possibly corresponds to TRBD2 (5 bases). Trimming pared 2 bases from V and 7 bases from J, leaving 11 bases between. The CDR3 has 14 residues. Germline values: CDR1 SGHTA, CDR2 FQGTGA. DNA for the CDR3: TGTGCCAGCAGCTTATCTAGCTTGTACGGGGAGCTGTTTTTT. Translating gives CASSLSSLYGELFF.

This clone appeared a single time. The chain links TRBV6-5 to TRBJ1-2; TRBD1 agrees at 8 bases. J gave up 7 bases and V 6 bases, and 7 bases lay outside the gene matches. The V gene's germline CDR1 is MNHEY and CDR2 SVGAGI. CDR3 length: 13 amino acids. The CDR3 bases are TGTGCCAGCAGCGTGACAGGGGAGGGTGGCTACACCTTC. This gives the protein CASSVTGEGGYTF.

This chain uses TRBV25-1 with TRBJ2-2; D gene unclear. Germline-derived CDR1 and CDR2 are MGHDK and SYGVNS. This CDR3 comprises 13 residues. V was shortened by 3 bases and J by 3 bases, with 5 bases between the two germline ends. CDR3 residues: CASSDSYTGELFF. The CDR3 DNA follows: TGTGCCAGCAGTGATAGCTACACCGGGGAGCTGTTTTTT.

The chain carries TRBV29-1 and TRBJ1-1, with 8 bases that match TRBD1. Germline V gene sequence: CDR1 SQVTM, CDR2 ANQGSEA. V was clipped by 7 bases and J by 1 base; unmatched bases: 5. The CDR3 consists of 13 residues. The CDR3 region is CSARDRTNTEAFF. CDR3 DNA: TGCAGCGCAAGGGACAGGACGAACACTGAAGCTTTCTTT.

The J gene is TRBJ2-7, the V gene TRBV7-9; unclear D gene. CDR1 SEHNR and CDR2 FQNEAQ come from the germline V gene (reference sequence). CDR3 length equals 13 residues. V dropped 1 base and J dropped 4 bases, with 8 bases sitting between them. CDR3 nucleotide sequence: TGTGCCAGCAGCTTAGGCCACCTATACGAGCAGTACTTC. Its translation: CASSLGHLYEQYF.

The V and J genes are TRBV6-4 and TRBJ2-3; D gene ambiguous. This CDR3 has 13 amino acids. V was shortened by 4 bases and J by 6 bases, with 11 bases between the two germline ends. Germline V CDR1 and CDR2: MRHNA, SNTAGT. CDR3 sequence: CASSVSWADTQYF. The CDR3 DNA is TGTGCCAGCAGTGTTTCATGGGCGGATACGCAGTATTTT.

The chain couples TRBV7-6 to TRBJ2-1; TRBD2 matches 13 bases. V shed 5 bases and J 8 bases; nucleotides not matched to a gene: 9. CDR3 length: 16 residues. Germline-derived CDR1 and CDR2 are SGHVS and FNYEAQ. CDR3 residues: CASSPRLAGGSDEQFF. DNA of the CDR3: TGTGCCAGCAGCCCACGACTAGCGGGAGGATCGGATGAGCAGTTCTTC.

CDR3 DNA sequence: TGTGCCAGCAGTCCGCCGGGGGGCGAGCAGTACTTC. It encodes CASSPPGGEQYF. The rearrangement uses TRBV28 and TRBJ2-7, with 7 bases fitting TRBD2. Germline loops: CDR1 MDHEN, CDR2 SYDVKM. The CDR3 length is 12 residues. Trimming removed 5 bases from V and 6 bases from J; junction bases left unmatched: 4.

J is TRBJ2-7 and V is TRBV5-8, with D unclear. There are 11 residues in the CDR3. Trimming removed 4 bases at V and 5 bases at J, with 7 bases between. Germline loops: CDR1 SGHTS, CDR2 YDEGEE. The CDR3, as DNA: TGTGCCAGCAGCCGTTTAGACGAGCAGTACTTC. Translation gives CASSRLDEQYF.

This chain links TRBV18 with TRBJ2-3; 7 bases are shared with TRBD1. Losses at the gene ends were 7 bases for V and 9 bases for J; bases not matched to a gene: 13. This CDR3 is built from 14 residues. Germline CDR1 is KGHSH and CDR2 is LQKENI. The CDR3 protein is CASFTSRGGDTQYF. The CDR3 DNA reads TGTGCCAGCTTCACCAGTAGAGGGGGCGACACGCAGTATTTT.

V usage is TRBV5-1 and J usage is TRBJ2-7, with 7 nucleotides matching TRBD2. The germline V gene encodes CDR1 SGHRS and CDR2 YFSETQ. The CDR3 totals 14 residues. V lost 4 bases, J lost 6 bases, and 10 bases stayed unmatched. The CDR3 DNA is TGCGCCAGCAGCCTTAGAGCGGGGTCTGCCGAGCAGTACTTC. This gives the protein CASSLRAGSAEQYF.

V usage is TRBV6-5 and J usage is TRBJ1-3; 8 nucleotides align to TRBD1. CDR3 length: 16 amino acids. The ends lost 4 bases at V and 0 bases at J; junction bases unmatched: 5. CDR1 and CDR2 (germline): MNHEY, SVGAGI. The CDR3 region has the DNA TGTGCCAGCAGTTTGACAGGGGCCAACTCTGGAAACACCATATATTTT. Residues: CASSLTGANSGNTIYF.

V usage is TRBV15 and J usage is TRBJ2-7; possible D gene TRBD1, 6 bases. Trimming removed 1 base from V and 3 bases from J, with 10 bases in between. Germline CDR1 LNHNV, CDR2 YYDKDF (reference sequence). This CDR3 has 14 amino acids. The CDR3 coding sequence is TGTGCCACCAGCAGAGCTGGGGGCAGCTACGAGCAGTACTTC. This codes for CATSRAGGSYEQYF.

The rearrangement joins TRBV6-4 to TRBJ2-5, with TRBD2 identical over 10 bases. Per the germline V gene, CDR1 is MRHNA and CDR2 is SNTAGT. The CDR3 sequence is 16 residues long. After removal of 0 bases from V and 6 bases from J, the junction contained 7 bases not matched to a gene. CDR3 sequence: CASSDSEAGGPKTQYF. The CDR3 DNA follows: TGTGCCAGCAGTGACTCCGAAGCGGGAGGGCCGAAGACCCAGTACTTC.